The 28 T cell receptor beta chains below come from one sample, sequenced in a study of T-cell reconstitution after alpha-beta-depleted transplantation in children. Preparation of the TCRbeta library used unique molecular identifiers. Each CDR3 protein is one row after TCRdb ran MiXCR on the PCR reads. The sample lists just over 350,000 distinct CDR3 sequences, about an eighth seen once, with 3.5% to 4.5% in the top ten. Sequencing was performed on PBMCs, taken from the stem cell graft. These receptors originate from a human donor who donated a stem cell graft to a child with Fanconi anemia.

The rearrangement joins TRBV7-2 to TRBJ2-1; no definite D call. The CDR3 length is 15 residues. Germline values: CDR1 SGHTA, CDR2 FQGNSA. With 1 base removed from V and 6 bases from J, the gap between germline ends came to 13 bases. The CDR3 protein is CASSLEAGWVNEQFF. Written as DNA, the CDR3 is TGTGCCAGCAGCTTAGAGGCTGGCTGGGTCAATGAGCAGTTCTTC.

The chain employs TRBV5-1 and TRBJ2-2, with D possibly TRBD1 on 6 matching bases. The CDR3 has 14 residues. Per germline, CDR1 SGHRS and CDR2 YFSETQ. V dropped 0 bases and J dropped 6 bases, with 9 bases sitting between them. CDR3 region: CASSLDRASGELFF. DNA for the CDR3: TGCGCCAGCAGCTTGGACAGGGCCTCCGGGGAGCTGTTTTTT.

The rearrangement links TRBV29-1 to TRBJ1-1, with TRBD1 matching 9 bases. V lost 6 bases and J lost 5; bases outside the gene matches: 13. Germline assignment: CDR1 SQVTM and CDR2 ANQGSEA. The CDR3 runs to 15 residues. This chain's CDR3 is CSVPSGQGVGTEAFF. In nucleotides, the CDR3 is TGCAGCGTGCCCTCGGGACAGGGAGTAGGAACTGAAGCTTTCTTT.

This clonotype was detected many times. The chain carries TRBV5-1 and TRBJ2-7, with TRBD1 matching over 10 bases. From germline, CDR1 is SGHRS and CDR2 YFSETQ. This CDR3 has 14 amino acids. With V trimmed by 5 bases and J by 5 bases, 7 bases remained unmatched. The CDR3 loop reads CASRRQGASNEQYF. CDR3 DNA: TGCGCCAGCAGACGACAGGGGGCTAGTAACGAGCAGTACTTC.

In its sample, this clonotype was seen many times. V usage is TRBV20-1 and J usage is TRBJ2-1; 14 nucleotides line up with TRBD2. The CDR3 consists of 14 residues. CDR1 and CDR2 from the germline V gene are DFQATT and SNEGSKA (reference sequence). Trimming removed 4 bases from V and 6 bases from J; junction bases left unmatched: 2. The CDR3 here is CSATGLAGVNEQFF. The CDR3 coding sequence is TGCAGTGCTACGGGACTAGCGGGAGTCAATGAGCAGTTCTTC.

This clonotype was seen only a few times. In DNA, the CDR3 is TGTGCCAGCAGCAAGGGGACTAGCAGCACAGATACGCAGTATTTT. This translates into CASSKGTSSTDTQYF. The chain carries TRBV11-3 and TRBJ2-3; 9 nucleotides align to TRBD2. The J segment lost 0 bases and the V segment lost 5 bases, leaving 3 bases of the junction unmatched. The CDR3 is 15 residues long. Germline CDR1 and CDR2: SGHNT and YENEEA.

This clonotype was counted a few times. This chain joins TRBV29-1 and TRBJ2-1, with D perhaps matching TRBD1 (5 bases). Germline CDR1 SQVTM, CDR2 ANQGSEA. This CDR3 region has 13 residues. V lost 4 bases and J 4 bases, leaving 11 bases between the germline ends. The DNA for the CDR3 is TGCAGCGTTGTATTCGACAGATACAATGAGCAGTTCTTC. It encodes CSVVFDRYNEQFF.

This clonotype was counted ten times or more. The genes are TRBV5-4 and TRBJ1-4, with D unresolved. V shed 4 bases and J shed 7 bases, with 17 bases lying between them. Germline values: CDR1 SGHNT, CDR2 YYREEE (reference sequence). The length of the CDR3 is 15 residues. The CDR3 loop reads CASSLGPESGEKLFF. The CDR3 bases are TGTGCCAGCAGCCTCGGCCCTGAGTCGGGTGAAAAACTGTTTTTT.

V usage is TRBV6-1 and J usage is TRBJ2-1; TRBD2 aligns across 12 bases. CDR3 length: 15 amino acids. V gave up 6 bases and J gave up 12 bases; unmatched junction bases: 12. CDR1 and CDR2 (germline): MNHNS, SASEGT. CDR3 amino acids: CASSRTSGGPRGQFF. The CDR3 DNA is TGTGCCAGCAGCCGTACTAGCGGGGGGCCTCGTGGGCAGTTCTTC.

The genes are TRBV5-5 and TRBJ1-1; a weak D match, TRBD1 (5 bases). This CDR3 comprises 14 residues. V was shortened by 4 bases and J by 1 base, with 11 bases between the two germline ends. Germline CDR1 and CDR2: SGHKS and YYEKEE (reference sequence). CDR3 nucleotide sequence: TGTGCCAGCAGCCCCGGACACACGAACACTGAAGCTTTCTTT. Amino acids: CASSPGHTNTEAFF. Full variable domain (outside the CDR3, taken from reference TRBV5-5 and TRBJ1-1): DAGVTQSPTHLIKTRGQQVTLRCSPISGHKSVSWYQQVLGQGPQFIFQYYEKEERGRGNFPDRFSARQFPNYSSELNVNALLLGDSALYLCASSPGHTNTEAFFGQGTRLTVV.

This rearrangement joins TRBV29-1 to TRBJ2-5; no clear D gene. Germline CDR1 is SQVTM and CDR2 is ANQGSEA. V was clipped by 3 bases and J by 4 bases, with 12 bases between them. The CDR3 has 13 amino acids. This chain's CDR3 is CSVDLLGGETQYF. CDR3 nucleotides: TGCAGCGTTGATCTCCTGGGTGGAGAGACCCAGTACTTC.

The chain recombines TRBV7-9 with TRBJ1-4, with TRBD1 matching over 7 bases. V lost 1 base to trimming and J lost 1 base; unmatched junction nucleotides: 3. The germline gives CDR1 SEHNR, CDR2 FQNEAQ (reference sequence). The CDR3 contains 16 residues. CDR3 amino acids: CASSLGDSGTNEKLFF. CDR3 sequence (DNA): TGTGCCAGCAGCTTAGGGGACAGTGGAACTAATGAAAAACTGTTTTTT.

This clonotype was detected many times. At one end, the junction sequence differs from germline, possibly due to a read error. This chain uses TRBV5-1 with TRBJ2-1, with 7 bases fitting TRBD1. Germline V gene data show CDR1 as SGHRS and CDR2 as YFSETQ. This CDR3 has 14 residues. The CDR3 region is CASSLDRRYNEQFF. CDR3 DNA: TGTGCCAGCAGCCTGGACAGGAGATACAATGAGCAGTTCTTC.

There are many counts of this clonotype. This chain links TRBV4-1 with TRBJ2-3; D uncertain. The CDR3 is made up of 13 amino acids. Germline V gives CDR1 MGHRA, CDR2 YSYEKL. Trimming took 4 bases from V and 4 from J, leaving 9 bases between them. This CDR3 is CASSLLTPDTQYF. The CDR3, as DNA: TGCGCCAGCAGCCTCCTCACGCCAGATACGCAGTATTTT.

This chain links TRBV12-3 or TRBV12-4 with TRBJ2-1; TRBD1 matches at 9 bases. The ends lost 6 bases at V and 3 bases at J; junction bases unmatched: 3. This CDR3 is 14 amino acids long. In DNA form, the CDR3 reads TGTGCCAGCAGACGGGACAGGGACTACAATGAGCAGTTCTTC. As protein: CASRRDRDYNEQFF.

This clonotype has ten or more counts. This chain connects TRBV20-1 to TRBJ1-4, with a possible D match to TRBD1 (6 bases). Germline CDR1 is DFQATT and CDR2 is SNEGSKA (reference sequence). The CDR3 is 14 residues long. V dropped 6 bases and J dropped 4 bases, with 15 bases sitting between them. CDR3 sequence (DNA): TGCAGTGCAATCGGACAGCCCAATAATGAAAAACTGTTTTTT. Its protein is CSAIGQPNNEKLFF.

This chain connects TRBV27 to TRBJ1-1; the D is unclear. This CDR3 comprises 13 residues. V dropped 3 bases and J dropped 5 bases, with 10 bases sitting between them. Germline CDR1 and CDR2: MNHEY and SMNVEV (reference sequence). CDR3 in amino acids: CASSFYGETEAFF. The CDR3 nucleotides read TGTGCCAGCAGTTTCTATGGAGAGACTGAAGCTTTCTTT.

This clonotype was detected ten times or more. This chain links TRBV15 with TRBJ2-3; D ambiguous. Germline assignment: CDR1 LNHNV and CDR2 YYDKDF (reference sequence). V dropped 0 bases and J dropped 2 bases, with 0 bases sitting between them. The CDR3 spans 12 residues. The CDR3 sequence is CATSRDTDTQYF. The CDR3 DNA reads TGTGCCACCAGCAGAGACACAGATACGCAGTATTTT.

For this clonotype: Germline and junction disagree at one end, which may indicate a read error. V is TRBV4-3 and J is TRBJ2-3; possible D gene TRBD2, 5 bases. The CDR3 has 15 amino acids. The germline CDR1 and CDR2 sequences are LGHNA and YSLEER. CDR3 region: CASSQDPGNTNTQYF. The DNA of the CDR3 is TGCGCCAGCAGCCAAGATCCGGGGAACACAAATACGCAGTATTTT.

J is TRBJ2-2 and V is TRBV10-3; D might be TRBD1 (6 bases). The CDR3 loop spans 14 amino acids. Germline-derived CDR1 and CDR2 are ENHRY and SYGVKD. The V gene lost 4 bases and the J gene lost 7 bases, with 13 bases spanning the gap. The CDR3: CAISGRTVGGELFF. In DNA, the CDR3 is TGTGCCATCAGTGGACGGACAGTTGGCGGGGAGCTGTTTTTT.

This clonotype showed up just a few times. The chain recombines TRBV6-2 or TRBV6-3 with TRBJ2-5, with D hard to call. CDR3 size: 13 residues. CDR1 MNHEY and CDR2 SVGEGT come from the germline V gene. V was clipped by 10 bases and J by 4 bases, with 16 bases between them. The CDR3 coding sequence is TGTGCCATTTCCTGGGCAGAAAGAGAGACCCAGTACTTC. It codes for CAISWAERETQYF.

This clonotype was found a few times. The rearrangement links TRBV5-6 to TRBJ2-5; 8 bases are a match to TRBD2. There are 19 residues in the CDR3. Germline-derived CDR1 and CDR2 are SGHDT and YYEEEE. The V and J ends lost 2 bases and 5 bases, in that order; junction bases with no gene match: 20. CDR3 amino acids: CASSFALASGGPLGETQYF. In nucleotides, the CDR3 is TGTGCCAGCAGCTTTGCCCTCGCCAGCGGGGGTCCCCTAGGGGAGACCCAGTACTTC.

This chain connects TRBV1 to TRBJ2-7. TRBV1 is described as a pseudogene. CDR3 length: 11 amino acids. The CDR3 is CTSRPMYEQYV. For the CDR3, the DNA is TGCACCAGCAGGCCGATGTACGAGCAGTACGTC.

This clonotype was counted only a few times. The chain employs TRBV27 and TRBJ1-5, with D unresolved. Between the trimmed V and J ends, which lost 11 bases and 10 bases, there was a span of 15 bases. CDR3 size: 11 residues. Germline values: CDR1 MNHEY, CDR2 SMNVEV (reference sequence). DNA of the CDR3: TGTGCCGCCGGAGGCCTGGAACCCCAGCATTTT. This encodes CAAGGLEPQHF.

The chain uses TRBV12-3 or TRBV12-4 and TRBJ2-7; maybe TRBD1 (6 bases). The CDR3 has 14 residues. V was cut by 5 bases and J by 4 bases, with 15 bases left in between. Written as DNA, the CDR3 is TGTGCCAGCAGTAGCCGACAGGACCCATACGAGCAGTACTTC. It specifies CASSSRQDPYEQYF.

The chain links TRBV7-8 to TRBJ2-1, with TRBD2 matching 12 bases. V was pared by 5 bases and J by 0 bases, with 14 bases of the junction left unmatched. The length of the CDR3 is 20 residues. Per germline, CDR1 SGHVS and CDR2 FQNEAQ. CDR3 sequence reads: CASSPKGLAGGRSSYNEQFF. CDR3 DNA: TGTGCCAGCAGCCCAAAGGGGCTAGCGGGGGGGCGGAGCTCCTACAATGAGCAGTTCTTC.

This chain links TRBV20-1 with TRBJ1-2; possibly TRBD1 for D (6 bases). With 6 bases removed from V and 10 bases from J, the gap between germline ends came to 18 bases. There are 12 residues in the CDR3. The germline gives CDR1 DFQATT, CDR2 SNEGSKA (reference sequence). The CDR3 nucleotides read TGCAGTGCCCCTGACAGGCTAGGGCCCTACACCTTC. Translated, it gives CSAPDRLGPYTF.

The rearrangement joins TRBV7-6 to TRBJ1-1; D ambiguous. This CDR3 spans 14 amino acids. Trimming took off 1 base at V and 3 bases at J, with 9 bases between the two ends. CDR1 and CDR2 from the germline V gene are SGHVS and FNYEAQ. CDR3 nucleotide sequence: TGTGCCAGCAGCTTAGTTACGGCCGACACTGAAGCTTTCTTT. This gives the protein CASSLVTADTEAFF.